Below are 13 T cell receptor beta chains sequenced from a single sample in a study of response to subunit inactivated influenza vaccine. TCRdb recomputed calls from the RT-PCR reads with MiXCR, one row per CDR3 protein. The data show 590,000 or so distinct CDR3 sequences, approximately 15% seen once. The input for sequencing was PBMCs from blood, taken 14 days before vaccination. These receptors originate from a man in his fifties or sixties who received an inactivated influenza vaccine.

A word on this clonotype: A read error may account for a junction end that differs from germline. The CDR3 reads CSISPPQGQPQHF. CDR3 DNA: TGTTCCATCAGCCCACCCCAGGGCCAGCCCCAGCATTTT. The rearrangement joins TRBV10-3 to TRBJ1-5, with D perhaps TRBD1 (5 bases). Germline CDR1 reads ENHRY; CDR2 reads SYGVKD. CDR3 length equals 13 residues.

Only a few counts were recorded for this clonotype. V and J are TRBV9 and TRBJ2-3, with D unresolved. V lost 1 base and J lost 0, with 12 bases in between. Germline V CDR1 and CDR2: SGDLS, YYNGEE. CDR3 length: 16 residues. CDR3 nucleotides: TGTGCCAGCAGCGTATCCGCTTTTGAGAGCACAGATACGCAGTATTTT. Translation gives CASSVSAFESTDTQYF.

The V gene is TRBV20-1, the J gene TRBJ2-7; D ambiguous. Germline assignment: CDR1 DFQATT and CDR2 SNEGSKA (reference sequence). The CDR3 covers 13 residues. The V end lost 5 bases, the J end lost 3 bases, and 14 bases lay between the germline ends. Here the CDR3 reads CSASPGGDYEQYF. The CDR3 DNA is TGCAGTGCTTCTCCTGGTGGGGACTACGAGCAGTACTTC.

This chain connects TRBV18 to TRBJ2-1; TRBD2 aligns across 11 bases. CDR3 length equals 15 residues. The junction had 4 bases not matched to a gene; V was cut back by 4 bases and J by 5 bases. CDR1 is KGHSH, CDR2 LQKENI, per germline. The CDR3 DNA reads TGTGCCAGCTCACTGTTTAGCGGGGGGGACAATGAGCAGTTCTTC. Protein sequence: CASSLFSGGDNEQFF.

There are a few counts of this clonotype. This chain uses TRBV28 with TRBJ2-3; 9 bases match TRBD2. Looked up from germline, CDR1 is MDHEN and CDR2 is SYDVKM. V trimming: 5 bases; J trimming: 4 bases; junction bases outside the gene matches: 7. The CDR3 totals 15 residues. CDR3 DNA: TGTGCCAGCAGTCAATTAGCGGGGGTGGCAGATACGCAGTATTTT. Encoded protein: CASSQLAGVADTQYF.

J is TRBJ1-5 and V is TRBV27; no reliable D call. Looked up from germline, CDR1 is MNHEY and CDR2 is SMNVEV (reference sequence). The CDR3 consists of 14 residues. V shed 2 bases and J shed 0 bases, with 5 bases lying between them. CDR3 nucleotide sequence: TGTGCCAGCAGTTTAATAAGTAGCAATCAGCCCCAGCATTTT. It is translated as CASSLISSNQPQHF.

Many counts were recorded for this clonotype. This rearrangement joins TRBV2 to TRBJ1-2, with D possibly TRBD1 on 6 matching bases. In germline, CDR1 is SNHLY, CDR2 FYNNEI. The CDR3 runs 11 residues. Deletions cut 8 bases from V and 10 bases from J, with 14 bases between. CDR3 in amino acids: CASHTGQIYTF. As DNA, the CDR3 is TGTGCCAGCCACACCGGACAGATCTACACCTTC.

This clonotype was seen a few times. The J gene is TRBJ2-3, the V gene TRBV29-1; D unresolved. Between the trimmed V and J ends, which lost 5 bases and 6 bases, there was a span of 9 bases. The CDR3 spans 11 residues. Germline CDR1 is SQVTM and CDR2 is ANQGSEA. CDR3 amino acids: CSVPFGDTQYF. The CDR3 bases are TGCAGCGTTCCCTTTGGGGATACGCAGTATTTT.

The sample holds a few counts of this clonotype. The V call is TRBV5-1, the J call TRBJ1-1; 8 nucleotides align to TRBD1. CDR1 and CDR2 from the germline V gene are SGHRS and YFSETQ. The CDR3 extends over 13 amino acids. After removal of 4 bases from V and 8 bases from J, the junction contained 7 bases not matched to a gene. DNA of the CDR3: TGCGCCAGCAGCGCCTCAGGGGGCTGGGAAGCTTTCTTT. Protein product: CASSASGGWEAFF.

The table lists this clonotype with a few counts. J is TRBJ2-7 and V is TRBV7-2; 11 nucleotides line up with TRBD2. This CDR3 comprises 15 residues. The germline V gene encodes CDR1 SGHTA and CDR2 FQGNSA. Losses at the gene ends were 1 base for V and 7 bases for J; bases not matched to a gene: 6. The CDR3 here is CASSLVSGLAAEQYF. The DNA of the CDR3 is TGTGCCAGCAGCTTAGTGTCGGGACTAGCGGCAGAGCAGTACTTC.

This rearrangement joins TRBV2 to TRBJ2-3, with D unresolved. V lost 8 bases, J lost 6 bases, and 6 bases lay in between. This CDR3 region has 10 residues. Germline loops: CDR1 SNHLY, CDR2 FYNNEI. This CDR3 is CASWLDTQYF. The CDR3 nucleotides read TGTGCCAGCTGGCTCGATACGCAGTATTTT.

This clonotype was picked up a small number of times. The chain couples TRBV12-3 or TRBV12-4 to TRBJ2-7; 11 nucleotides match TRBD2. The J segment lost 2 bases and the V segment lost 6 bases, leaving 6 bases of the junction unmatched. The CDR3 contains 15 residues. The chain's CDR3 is CASSTLAGGAYEQYF. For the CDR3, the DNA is TGTGCCAGCAGCACTCTAGCGGGGGGCGCCTACGAGCAGTACTTC.

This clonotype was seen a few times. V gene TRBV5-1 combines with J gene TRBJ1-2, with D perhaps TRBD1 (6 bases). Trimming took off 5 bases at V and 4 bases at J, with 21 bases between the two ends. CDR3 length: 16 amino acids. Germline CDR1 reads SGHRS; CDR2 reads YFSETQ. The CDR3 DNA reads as TGCGCCAGCAGACCCGACGGGGGCGCAGGAATCTATGGCTACACCTTC. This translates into CASRPDGGAGIYGYTF. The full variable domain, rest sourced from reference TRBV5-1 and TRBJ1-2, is KAGVTQTPRYLIKTRGQQVTLSCSPISGHRSVSWYQQTPGQGLQFLFEYFSETQRNKGNFPGRFSGRQFSNSRSEMNVSTLELGDSALYLCASRPDGGAGIYGYTFGSGTRLTVV.